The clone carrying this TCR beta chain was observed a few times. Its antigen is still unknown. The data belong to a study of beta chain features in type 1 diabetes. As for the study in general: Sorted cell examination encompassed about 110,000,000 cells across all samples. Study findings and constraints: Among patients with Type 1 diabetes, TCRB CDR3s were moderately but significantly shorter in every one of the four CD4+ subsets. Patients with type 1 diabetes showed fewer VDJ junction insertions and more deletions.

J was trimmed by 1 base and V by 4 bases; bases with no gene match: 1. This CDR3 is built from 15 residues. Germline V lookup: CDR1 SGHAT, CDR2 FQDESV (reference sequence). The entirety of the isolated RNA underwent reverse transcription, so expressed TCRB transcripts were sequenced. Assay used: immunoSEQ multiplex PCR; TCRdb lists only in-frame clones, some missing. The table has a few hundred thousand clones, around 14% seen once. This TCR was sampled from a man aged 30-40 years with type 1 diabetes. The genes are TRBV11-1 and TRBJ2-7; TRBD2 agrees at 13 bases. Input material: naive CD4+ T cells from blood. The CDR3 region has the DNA TGTGCCAGCAGCTGGGGACTAGCGGGATCCTACGAGCAGTACTTC. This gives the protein CASSWGLAGSYEQYF.